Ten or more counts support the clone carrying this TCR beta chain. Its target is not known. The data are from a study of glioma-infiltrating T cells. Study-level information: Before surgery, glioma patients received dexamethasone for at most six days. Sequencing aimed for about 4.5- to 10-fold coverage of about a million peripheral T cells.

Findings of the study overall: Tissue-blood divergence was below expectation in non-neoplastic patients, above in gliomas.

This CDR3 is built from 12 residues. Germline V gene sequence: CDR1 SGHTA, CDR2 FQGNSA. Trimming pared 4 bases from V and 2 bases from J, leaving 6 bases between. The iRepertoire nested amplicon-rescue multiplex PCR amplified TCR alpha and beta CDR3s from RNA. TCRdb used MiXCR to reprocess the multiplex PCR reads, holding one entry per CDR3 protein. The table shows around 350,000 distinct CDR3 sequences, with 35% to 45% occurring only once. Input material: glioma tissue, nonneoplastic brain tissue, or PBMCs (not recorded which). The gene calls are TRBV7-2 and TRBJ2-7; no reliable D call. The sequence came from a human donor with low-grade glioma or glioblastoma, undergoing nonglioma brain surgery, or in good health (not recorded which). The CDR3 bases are TGTGCCAGCAGCTCCGCCACCTACGAGCAGTACTTC. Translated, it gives CASSSATYEQYF.